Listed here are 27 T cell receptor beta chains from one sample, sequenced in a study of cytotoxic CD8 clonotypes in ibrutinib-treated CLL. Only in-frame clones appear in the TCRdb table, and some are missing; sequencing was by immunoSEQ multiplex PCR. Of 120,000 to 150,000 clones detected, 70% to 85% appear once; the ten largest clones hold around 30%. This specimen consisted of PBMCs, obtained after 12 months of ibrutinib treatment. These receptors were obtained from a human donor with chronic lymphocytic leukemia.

CDR3 region: CASSFLASLAYNEQFF. Here the CDR3 DNA reads TGTGCCAGCAGCTTCCTCGCTTCGTTAGCCTACAATGAGCAGTTCTTC. This chain joins TRBV11-2 and TRBJ2-1; D gene ambiguous. Trimming left V 3 bases short and J 2 bases short, with 14 bases between. Germline values: CDR1 SGHAT, CDR2 FQNNGV. This CDR3 comprises 16 residues.

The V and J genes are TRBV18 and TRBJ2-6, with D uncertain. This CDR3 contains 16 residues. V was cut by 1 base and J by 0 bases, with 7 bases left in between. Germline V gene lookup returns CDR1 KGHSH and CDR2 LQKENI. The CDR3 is CASSPLMFSGANVLTF. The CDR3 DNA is TGTGCCAGCTCACCACTGATGTTCTCTGGGGCCAACGTCCTGACTTTC.

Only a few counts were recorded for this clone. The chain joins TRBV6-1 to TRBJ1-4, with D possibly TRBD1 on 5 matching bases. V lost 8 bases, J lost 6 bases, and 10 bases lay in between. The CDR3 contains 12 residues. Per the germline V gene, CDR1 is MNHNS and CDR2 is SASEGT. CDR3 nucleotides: TGTGCCAGCCTTAGGGACGATGAAAAACTGTTTTTT. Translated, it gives CASLRDDEKLFF.

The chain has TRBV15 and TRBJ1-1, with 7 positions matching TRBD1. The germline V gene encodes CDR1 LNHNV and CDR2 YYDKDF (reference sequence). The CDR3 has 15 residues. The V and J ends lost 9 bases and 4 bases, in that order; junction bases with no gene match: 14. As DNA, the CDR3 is TGTGCCACTACACAGGGGACCGCGGATGTCACTGAAGCTTTCTTT. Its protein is CATTQGTADVTEAFF.

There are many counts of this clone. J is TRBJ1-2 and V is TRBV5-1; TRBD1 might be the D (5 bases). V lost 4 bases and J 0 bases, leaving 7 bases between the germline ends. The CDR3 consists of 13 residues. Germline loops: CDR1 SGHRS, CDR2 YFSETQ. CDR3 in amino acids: CASSQTANYGYTF. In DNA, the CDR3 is TGCGCCAGCAGCCAGACAGCTAACTATGGCTACACCTTC.

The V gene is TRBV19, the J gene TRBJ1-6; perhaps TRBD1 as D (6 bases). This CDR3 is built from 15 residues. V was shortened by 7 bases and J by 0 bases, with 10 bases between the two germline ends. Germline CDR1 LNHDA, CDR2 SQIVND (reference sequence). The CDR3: CASNQGNSYNSPLHF. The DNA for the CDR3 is TGTGCCAGTAACCAGGGGAACTCCTATAATTCACCCCTCCACTTT.

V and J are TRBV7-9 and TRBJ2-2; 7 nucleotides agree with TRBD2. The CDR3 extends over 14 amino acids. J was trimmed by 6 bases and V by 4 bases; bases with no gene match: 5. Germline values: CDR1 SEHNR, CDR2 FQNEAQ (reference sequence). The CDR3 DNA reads TGTGCCAGCAGCTCGCAAACTAGCGCCGGGGAGCTGTTTTTT. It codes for CASSSQTSAGELFF.

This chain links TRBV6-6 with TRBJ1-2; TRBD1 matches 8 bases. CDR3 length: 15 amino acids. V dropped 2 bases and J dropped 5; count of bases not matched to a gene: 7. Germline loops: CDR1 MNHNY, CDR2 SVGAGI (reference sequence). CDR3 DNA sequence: TGTGCCAGCAGTTACACTGAGGACAGGGCTTATGGCTACACCTTC. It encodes CASSYTEDRAYGYTF.

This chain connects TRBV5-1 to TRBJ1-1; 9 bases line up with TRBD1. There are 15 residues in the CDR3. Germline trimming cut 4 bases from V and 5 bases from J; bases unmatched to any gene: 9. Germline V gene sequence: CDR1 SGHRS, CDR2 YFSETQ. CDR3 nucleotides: TGCGCCAGCAGCGAAAACAGGGGGCTGGGAACTGAAGCTTTCTTT. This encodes CASSENRGLGTEAFF.

This chain's CDR3 is CASSFHRTEKETQYF. The CDR3 bases are TGTGCCAGCAGTTTTCACCGGACCGAAAAAGAGACCCAGTACTTC. The rearrangement links TRBV28 to TRBJ2-5; D remains unclear. The CDR3 spans 15 residues. Trimming pared 3 bases from V and 3 bases from J, leaving 14 bases between. Germline assignment: CDR1 MDHEN and CDR2 SYDVKM.

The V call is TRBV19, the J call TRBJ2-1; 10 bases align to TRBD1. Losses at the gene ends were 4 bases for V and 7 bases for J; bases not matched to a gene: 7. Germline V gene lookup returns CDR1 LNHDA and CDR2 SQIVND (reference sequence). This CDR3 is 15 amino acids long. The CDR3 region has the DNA TGTGCCAGTAGTAGACAGGGGGCGTCTGCGAATGAGCAGTTCTTC. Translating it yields CASSRQGASANEQFF.

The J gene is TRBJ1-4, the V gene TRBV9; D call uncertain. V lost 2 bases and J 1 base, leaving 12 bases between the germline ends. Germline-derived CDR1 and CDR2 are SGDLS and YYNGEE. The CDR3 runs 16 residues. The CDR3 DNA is TGTGCCAGCAGCGTGGACCCTTTGGGAACTAATGAAAAACTGTTTTTT. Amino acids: CASSVDPLGTNEKLFF.

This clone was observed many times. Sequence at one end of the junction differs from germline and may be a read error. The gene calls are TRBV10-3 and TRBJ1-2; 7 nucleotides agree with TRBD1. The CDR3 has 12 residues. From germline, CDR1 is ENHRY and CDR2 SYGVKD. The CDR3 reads CAITQGDYGYTF. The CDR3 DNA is TGTGCCATTACCCAGGGGGACTACGGCTACACCTTC.

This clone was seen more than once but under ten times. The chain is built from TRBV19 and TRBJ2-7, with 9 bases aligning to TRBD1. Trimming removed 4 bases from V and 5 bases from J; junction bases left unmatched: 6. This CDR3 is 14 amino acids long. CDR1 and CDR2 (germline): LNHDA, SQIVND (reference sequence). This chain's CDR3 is CASSKGQGSHEQYF. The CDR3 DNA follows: TGTGCCAGTAGTAAGGGACAGGGATCCCACGAGCAGTACTTC.

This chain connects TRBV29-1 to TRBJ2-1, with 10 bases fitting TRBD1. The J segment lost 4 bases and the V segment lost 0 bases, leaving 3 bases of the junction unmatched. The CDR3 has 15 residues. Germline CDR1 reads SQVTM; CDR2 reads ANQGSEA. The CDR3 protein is CSVEDDRGLYNEQFF. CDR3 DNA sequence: TGCAGCGTTGAAGATGACAGGGGGCTTTACAATGAGCAGTTCTTC.

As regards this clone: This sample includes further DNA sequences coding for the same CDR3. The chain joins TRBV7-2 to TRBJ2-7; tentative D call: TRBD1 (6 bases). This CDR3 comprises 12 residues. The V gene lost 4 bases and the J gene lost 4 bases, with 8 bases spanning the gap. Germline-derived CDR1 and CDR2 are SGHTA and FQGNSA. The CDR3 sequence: CASSSQGYEQYF. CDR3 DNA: TGTGCCAGCAGCTCGCAGGGGTACGAGCAGTACTTC.

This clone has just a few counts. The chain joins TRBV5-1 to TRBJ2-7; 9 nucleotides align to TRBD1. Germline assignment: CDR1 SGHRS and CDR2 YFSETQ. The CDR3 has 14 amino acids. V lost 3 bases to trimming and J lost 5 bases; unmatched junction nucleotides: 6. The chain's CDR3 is CASSSRDRANEQYF. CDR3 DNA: TGCGCCAGCAGCTCACGGGACAGGGCCAACGAGCAGTACTTC.

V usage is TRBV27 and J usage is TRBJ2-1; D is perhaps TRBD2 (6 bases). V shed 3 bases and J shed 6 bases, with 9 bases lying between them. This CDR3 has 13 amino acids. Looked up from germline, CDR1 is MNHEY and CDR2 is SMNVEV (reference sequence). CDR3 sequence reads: CASSFRETNEQFF. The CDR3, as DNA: TGTGCCAGCAGTTTCCGGGAGACCAATGAGCAGTTCTTC.

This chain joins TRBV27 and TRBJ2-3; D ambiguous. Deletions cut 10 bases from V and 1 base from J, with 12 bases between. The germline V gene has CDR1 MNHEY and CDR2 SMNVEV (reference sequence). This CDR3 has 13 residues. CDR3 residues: CATLLLGTDTQYF. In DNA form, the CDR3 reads TGTGCCACACTACTTCTGGGCACAGATACGCAGTATTTT.

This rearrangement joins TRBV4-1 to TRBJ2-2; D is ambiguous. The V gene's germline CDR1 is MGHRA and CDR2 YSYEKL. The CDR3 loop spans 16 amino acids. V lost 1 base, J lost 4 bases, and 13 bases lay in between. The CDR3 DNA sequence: TGCGCCAGCAGCCAAGGGCAGTACACGCTCACCGGGGAGCTGTTTTTT. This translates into CASSQGQYTLTGELFF.

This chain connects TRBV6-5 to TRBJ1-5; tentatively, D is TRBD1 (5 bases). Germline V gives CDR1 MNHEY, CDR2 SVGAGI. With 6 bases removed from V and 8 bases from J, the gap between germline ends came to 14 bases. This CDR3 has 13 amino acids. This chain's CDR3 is CASRGPDPKPQHF. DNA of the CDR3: TGTGCCAGCAGGGGGCCGGACCCGAAGCCCCAGCATTTT.

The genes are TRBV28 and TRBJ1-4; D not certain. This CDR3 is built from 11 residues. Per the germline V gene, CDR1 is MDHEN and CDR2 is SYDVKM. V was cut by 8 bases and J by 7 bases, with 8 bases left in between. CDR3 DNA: TGTGCCAGCGGGTCAGCTGAAAAACTGTTTTTT. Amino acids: CASGSAEKLFF.

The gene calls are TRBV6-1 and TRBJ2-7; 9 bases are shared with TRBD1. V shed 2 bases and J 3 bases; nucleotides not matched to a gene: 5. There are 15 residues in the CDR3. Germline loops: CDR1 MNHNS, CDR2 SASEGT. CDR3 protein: CASSELGTGIYEQYF. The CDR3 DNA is TGTGCCAGCAGTGAACTCGGGACAGGGATCTACGAGCAGTACTTC.

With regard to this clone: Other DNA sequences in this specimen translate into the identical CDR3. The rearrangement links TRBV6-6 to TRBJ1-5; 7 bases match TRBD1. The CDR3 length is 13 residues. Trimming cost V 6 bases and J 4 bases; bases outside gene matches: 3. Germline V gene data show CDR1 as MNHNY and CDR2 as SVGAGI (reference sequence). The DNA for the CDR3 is TGTGCCAGCAGGACAGGGTCAAATCAGCCCCAGCATTTT. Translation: CASRTGSNQPQHF.

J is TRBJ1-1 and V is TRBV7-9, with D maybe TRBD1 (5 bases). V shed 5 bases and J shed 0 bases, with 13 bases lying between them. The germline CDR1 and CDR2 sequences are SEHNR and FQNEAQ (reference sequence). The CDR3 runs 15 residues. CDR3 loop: CASSNPGTVNTEAFF. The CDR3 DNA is TGTGCCAGCAGCAACCCGGGGACGGTGAACACTGAAGCTTTCTTT.

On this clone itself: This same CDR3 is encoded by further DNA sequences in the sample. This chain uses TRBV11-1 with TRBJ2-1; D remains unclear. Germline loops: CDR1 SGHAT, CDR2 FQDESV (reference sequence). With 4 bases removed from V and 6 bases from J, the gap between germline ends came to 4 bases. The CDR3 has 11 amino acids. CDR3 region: CASSSGNEQFF. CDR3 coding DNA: TGTGCCAGCAGCTCTGGCAATGAGCAGTTCTTC.

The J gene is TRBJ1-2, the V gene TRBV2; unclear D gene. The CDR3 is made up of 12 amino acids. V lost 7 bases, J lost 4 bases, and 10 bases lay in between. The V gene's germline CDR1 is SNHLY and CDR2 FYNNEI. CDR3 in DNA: TGTGCCAGCATCCAAGACGGCTATGGCTACACCTTC. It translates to CASIQDGYGYTF.